Included here is one TCR beta chain sequence, with context. The antigen remains undetermined. The entry originates in a study of T cell responses to AZD1222 COVID-19 vaccine. Findings of the study overall: At 160-218 and 743-854, vaccine-associated CD4 TCRs were dominant, and they spanned spike. Reports say nearly half of spike-specific TCRs go after unmutated variant regions. Donors were mostly white British, more females; clonal diversity possibly underestimated.

The CDR3 is 11 amino acids. V lost 5 bases and J lost 11, with 12 bases in between. Germline lookup yields CDR1 SEHNR and CDR2 FQNEAQ (reference sequence). Sequencing was performed with immunoSEQ multiplex PCR; in TCRdb, only in-frame clones are kept and a portion is missing. The sample consists of 120,000 to 150,000 clones, roughly nine tenths of them appearing once. The genes are TRBV7-9 and TRBJ1-1; D unclear. Sequenced here: peripheral blood, sampled on day 0 of AZD1222 vaccination. This receptor was taken from an adult in good health. CDR3 sequence (DNA): TGTGCCAGCAGCAGAACCCCGGGGGCTTTCTTT. Encoded protein: CASSRTPGAFF.